One T cell receptor beta chain is described in this entry. This sample was taken from a study of cytomegalovirus exposure and HLA in healthy donors. As for the study in general: In a later analysis, it was reported that the 110 or so validation repertoires had been produced on the same platform as the roughly 700 repertoires belonging to the first cohort.

Germline CDR1 is MNHEY and CDR2 is SMNVEV (reference sequence). This CDR3 comprises 15 residues. Trimming took 3 bases from V and 2 from J, leaving 12 bases between them. Here immunoSEQ multiplex PCR was the method, and the copy in TCRdb shows in-frame clones only, minus some. The repertoire holds some 38,000 clones, with about 93% as singletons. Input material: PBMCs. The receptor was derived from a man younger than 35 in good health and CMV-seronegative. V is TRBV27 and J is TRBJ2-3, with D tentatively TRBD2 (6 bases). The CDR3 nucleotides are TGTGCCAGCAGTTTCCCAGGGACTCACACAGATACGCAGTATTTT. Its translation is CASSFPGTHTDTQYF.